This record looks at one TCR beta chain sequence and its context. This entry is derived from a study of blood T cell repertoires in COVID-19. Across the whole study: Sites across the United States, Italy and Spain contributed samples from acute and convalescent COVID-19. T cells, B-cell-depleted T cells, or PBMCs provided the cDNA or gDNA that served as material.

Per the original data handling: It was from reference gene primer amplification that nucleated cell counts were estimated. Sequenced by immunoSEQ multiplex PCR; TCRdb stores in-frame clones only, minus some. From that table come the V and J calls and clone size; the DNA was used to work out D and trimming. The data hold roughly 220,000 clones, with around 84% observed a single time. This CDR3 has 15 residues. V shed 1 base and J shed 3 bases, with 10 bases lying between them. Germline V gives CDR1 MGHRA, CDR2 YSYEKL. The origin of this receptor is a woman aged 55 to 70 who had recovered from COVID-19. Sample: peripheral blood. The chain carries TRBV4-1 and TRBJ2-1; D is possibly TRBD2 (6 bases). This CDR3 reads CASSQGLASYNEQFF. The CDR3 DNA reads TGCGCCAGCAGCCAAGGGCTAGCGAGCTACAATGAGCAGTTCTTC.